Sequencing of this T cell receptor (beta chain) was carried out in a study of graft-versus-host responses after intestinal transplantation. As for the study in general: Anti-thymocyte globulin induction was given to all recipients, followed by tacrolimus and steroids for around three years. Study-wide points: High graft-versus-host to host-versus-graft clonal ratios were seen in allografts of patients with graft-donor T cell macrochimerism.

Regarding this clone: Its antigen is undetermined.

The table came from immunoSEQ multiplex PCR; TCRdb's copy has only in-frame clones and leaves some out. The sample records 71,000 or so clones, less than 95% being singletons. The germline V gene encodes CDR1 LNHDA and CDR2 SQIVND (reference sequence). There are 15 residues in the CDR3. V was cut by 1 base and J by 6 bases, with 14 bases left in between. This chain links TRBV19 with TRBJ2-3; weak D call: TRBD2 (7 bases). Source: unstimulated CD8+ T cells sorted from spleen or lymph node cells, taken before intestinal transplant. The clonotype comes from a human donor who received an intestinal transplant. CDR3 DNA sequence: TGTGCCAGTAGTATAGGTTGGGGGGGCAGTGATACGCAGTATTTT. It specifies CASSIGWGGSDTQYF.